The 9 T cell receptor beta chains presented below share a single source sample, sequenced in a study of cytomegalovirus exposure and HLA in healthy donors listed by TCRdb under 2017. Library method: the immunoSEQ multiplex PCR assay. The multiplex PCR relied on a mix of 60 forward primers for TCR Vbeta segments and 13 reverse primers for TCR Jbeta segments. Imported from immuneACCESS, the table was reduced by TCRdb to in-frame sequences with V and J called. These copies leave out some clones; in studies compared against another copy, an unresolved V gene accounts for under half, and the cause of the remainder is not known. Within this sample are tens of thousands of clones, with about 87% of them counted one time only. The top ten clonotypes cover approximately 3% of the sample. Source material: PBMCs. All receptors come from a boy aged 5-17 years in good health and CMV-seronegative.

The gene calls are TRBV15 and TRBJ2-3, with 11 bases fitting TRBD1. CDR3 length: 16 amino acids. Germline CDR1 LNHNV, CDR2 YYDKDF (reference sequence). The trim removed 1 base at V and 4 bases at J, leaving 4 bases unmatched. Here the CDR3 reads CATSRGWDRGADTQYF. The CDR3 bases are TGTGCCACCAGCAGAGGTTGGGACAGGGGGGCAGATACGCAGTATTTT. Full variable domain (remainder filled in from reference TRBV15 and TRBJ2-3): DAMVIQNPRYQVTQFGKPVTLSCSQTLNHNVMYWYQQKSSQAPKLLFHYYDKDFNNEADTPDNFQSRRPNTSFCFLDIRSPGLGDTAMYLCATSRGWDRGADTQYFGPGTRLTVL.

The rearrangement joins TRBV5-1 to TRBJ1-2; 12 bases are a match to TRBD1. Per the germline V gene, CDR1 is SGHRS and CDR2 is YFSETQ. The CDR3 consists of 16 residues. Trimming took 4 bases from V and 3 from J; bases not matched to a gene: 7. This CDR3 reads CASSPGTGGADYGYTF. The CDR3 DNA sequence: TGCGCCAGCAGCCCCGGGACAGGGGGCGCCGACTATGGCTACACCTTC.

The chain is built from TRBV7-8 and TRBJ2-5, with TRBD1 identical over 9 bases. The ends lost 5 bases at V and 4 bases at J; junction bases unmatched: 8. The CDR3 has 15 amino acids. Looked up from germline, CDR1 is SGHVS and CDR2 is FQNEAQ. In nucleotides, the CDR3 is TGTGCCAGCAGCCCGGAACAGGGGGCAGGAGAGACCCAGTACTTC. Translation gives CASSPEQGAGETQYF.

The rearrangement uses TRBV7-2 and TRBJ2-1, with 8 nucleotides matching TRBD2. With 5 bases clipped from V and 2 bases from J, the junction kept 14 bases outside the gene matches. The CDR3 is 18 amino acids. Germline V gene sequence: CDR1 SGHTA, CDR2 FQGNSA. The CDR3 loop reads CASSPGLGGGPTYNEQFF. DNA for the CDR3: TGTGCCAGCAGCCCTGGCCTGGGCGGGGGGCCGACCTACAATGAGCAGTTCTTC.

The rearrangement links TRBV28 to TRBJ1-2; possible D gene TRBD1, 5 bases. Germline V gene lookup returns CDR1 MDHEN and CDR2 SYDVKM. This CDR3 contains 13 residues. The V end lost 7 bases, the J end lost 10 bases, and 19 bases lay between the germline ends. CDR3 DNA: TGTGCCAGCACCCCTAAAGGTTGGGGCGACTACACCTTC. This encodes CASTPKGWGDYTF.

The J gene is TRBJ1-5, the V gene TRBV6-1; the D is unclear. CDR1 is MNHNS, CDR2 SASEGT, per germline. With 3 bases removed from V and 3 bases from J, the gap between germline ends came to 9 bases. This CDR3 comprises 14 residues. CDR3 loop: CASSDEGSNQPQHF. CDR3 nucleotides: TGTGCCAGCAGTGACGAGGGATCCAATCAGCCCCAGCATTTT.

The CDR3 loop reads CASSATGGLDSPLHF. The CDR3 nucleotides read TGTGCCAGCAGCGCGACAGGGGGGCTGGATTCACCCCTCCACTTT. The chain couples TRBV11-3 to TRBJ1-6; TRBD1 agrees at 9 bases. The CDR3 is 15 amino acids. Germline-derived CDR1 and CDR2 are SGHNT and YENEEA. V trimming: 5 bases; J trimming: 8 bases; junction bases outside the gene matches: 7.

CDR3 amino acids: CASSYDRETYEQYF. CDR3 coding DNA: TGTGCCAGCAGTTATGACAGGGAAACCTACGAGCAGTACTTC. The chain joins TRBV28 to TRBJ2-7, with TRBD1 matching over 7 bases. CDR1 and CDR2 from the germline V gene are MDHEN and SYDVKM. V lost 4 bases and J lost 2; bases outside the gene matches: 5. The CDR3 sequence is 14 residues long.

The chain has TRBV30 and TRBJ1-5, with D maybe TRBD1 (5 bases). CDR3 length: 13 residues. The germline V and J ends were trimmed by 4 bases and 0 bases, with 7 bases remaining between them. Germline loops: CDR1 GTSNPN, CDR2 SVGIG (reference sequence). This CDR3 reads CAWNQGSNQPQHF. The CDR3 DNA reads as TGTGCCTGGAATCAGGGTAGCAATCAGCCCCAGCATTTT.